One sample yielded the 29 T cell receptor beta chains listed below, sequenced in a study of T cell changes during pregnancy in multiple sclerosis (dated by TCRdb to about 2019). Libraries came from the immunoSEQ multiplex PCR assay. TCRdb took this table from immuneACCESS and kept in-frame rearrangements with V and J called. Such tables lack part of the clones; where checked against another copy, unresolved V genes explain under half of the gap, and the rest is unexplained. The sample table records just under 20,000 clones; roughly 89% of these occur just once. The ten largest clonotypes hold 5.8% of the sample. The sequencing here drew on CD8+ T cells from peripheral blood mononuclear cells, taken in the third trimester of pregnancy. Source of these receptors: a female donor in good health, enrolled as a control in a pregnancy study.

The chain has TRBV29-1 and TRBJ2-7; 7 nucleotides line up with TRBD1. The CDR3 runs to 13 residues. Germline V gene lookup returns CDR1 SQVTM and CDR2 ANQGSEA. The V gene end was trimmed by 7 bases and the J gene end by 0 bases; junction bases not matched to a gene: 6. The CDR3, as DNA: TGCAGCGGACTGACAGGGTCCTCCTACGAGCAGTACTTC. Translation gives CSGLTGSSYEQYF.

For the CDR3, the DNA is TGTGCCAGCAGCTTAGATGGGACAGGGGGAAAACATCTTAGTCCCTATGGCTACACCTTC. This encodes CASSLDGTGGKHLSPYGYTF. The genes are TRBV11-2 and TRBJ1-2; 11 bases are a match to TRBD1. CDR3 size: 20 residues. CDR1 is SGHAT, CDR2 FQNNGV, per germline. V dropped 0 bases and J dropped 4; count of bases not matched to a gene: 16. The full variable domain, in which reference TRBV11-2 and TRBJ1-2 provide the parts outside the CDR3, is EAGVAQSPRYKIIEKRQSVAFWCNPISGHATLYWYQQILGQGPKLLIQFQNNGVVDDSQLPKDRFSAERLKGVDSTLKIQPAKLEDSAVYLCASSLDGTGGKHLSPYGYTFGSGTRLTVV.

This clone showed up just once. The CDR3 region has the DNA TGTGCCAGCAGCTTAGCTGGCCCCACAGATACGCAGTATTTT. Translating it yields CASSLAGPTDTQYF. The chain recombines TRBV7-6 with TRBJ2-3, with D unresolved. The CDR3 spans 14 residues. The germline V gene encodes CDR1 SGHVS and CDR2 FNYEAQ. With 0 bases removed from V and 2 bases from J, the gap between germline ends came to 6 bases.

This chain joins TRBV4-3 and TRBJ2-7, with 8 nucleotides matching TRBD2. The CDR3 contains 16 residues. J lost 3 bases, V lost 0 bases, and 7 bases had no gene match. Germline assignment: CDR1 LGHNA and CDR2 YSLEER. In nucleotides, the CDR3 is TGCGCCAGCAGCCAAGATCGAGCGGGGGCCTTCTACGAGCAGTACTTC. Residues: CASSQDRAGAFYEQYF.

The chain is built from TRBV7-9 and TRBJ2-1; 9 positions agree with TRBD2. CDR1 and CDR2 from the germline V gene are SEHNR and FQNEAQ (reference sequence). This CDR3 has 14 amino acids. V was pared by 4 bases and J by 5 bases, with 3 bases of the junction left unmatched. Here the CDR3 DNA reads TGTGCCAGCAGCTCTAGCGGGACTGACAATGAGCAGTTCTTC. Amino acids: CASSSSGTDNEQFF.

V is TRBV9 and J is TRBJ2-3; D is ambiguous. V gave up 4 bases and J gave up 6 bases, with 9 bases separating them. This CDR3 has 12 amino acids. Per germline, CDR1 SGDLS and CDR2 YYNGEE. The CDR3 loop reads CASSPQKDTQYF. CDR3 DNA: TGTGCCAGCAGCCCACAGAAGGATACGCAGTATTTT.

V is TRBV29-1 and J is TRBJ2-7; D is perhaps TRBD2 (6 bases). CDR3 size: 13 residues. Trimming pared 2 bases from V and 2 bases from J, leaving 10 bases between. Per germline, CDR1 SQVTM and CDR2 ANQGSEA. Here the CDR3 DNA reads TGCAGCGTTGAAATGGAGGGAACCTACGAGCAGTACTTC. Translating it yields CSVEMEGTYEQYF.

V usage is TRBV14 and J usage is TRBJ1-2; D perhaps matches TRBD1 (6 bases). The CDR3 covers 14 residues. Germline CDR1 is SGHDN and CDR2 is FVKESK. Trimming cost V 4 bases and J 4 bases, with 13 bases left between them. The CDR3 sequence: CASSPTTGFYGYTF. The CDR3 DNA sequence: TGTGCCAGCAGCCCCACAACAGGGTTCTATGGCTACACCTTC.

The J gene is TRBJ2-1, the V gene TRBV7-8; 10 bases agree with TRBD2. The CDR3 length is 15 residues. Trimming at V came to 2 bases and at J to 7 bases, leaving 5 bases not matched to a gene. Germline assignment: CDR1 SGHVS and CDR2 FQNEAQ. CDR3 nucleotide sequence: TGTGCCAGCAGCTTAACAGCGGGGGGGCAAAATGAGCAGTTCTTC. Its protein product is CASSLTAGGQNEQFF.

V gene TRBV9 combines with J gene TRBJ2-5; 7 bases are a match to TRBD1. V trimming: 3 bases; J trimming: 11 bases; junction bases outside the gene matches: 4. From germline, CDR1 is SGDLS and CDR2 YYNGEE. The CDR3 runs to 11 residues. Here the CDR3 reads CASSEPGQQYF. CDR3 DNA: TGTGCCAGCAGCGAGCCGGGACAGCAGTACTTC.

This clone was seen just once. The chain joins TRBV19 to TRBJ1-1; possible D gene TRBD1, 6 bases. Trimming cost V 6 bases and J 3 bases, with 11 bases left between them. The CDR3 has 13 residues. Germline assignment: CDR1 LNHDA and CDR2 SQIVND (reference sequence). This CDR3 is CASRRGHDTEAFF. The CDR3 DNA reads TGTGCCAGTAGACGGGGACACGACACTGAAGCTTTCTTT.

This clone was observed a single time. CDR3 residues: CAIGQGDFYGYTF. CDR3 sequence (DNA): TGTGCCATCGGACAGGGGGACTTCTATGGCTACACCTTC. V gene TRBV6-1 combines with J gene TRBJ1-2, with 10 bases identical to TRBD1. With 10 bases clipped from V and 4 bases from J, the junction kept 6 bases outside the gene matches. In germline, CDR1 is MNHNS, CDR2 SASEGT. The CDR3 is made up of 13 amino acids.

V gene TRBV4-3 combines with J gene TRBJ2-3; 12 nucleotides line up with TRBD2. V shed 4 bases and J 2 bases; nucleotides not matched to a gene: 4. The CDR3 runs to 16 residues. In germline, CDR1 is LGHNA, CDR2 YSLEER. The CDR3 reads CASSPGLAGVTDTQYF. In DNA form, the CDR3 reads TGCGCCAGCAGCCCGGGACTAGCGGGCGTCACAGATACGCAGTATTTT.

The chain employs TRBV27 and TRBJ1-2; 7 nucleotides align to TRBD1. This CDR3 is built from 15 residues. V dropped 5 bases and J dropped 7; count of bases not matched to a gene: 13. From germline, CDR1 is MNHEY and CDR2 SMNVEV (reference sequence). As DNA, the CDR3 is TGTGCCAGCAGTCTGACAGGGCCTTTTGAAGTTGGCTACACCTTC. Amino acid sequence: CASSLTGPFEVGYTF.

DNA of the CDR3: TGTGCCAGCAGTTACTCCGGCGGGGAGCTGTTTTTT. Residues: CASSYSGGELFF. The chain combines TRBV6-5 with TRBJ2-2; D not resolved. Germline V lookup: CDR1 MNHEY, CDR2 SVGAGI. The CDR3 length is 12 residues. V lost 0 bases and J 7 bases, leaving 3 bases between the germline ends.

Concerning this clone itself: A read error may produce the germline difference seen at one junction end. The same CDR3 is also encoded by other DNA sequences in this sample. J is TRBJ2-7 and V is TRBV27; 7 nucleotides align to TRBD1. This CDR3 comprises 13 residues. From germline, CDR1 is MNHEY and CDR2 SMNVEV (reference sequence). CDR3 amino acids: CASRKTGFYEQYF. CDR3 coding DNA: TGTGCCAGCAGAAAGACAGGGTTCTACGAGCAATACTTC.

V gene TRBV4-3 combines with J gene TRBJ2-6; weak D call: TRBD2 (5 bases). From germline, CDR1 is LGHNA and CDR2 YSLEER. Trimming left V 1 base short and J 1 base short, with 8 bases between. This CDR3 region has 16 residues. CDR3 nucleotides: TGCGCCAGCAGCCAAGTGGGAGTGTCTGGGGCCAACGTCCTGACTTTC. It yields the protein CASSQVGVSGANVLTF.

The CDR3 here is CTKHQGTQPQHF. CDR3 coding DNA: TGCACCAAACACCAGGGAACCCAGCCCCAGCATTTT. The V and J genes are TRBV29-1 and TRBJ1-5, with D possibly matching TRBD1 (5 bases). The CDR3 contains 12 residues. Germline assignment: CDR1 SQVTM and CDR2 ANQGSEA. Full variable domain (missing parts from reference TRBV29-1 and TRBJ1-5): SAVISQKPSRDICQRGTSLTIQCQVDSQVTMMFWYRQQPGQSLTLIATANQGSEATYESGFVIDKFPISRPNLTFSTLTVSNMSPEDSSIYLCTKHQGTQPQHFGDGTRLSIL.

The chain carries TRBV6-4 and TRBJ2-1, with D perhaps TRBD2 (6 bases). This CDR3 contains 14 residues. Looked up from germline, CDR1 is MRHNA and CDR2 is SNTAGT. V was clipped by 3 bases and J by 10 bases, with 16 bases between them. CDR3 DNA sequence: TGTGCCAGCAGTGAGGGGGGACCCACCTCAGAGCAGTTCTTC. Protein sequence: CASSEGGPTSEQFF.

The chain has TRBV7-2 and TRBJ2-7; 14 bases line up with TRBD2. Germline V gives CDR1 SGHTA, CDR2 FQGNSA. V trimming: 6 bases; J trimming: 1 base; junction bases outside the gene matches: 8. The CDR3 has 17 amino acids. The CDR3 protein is CASSLTSGGALSYEQYF. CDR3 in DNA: TGTGCCAGCAGTCTGACTAGCGGGGGGGCGTTGTCCTACGAGCAGTACTTC.

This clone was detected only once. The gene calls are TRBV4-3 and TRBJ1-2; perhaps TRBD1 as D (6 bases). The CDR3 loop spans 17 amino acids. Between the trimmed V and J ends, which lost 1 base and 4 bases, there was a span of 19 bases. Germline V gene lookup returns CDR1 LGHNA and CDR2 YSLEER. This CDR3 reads CASSQVGPGGGGYGYTF. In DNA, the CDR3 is TGCGCCAGCAGCCAAGTAGGACCGGGGGGGGGCGGCTATGGCTACACCTTC.

Here the CDR3 reads CASSPTGGQPQHF. CDR3 nucleotides: TGTGCCAGCAGTCCCACAGGGGGTCAGCCCCAGCATTTT. The chain has TRBV27 and TRBJ1-5; 8 bases are shared with TRBD1. This CDR3 has 13 amino acids. CDR1 is MNHEY, CDR2 SMNVEV, per germline (reference sequence). The J segment lost 6 bases and the V segment lost 5 bases, leaving 3 bases of the junction unmatched.

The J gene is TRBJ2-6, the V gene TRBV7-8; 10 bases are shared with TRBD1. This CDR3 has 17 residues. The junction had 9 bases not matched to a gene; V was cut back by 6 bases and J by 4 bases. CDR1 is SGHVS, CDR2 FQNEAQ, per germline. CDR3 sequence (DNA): TGTGCCAGCAGACCGGGACAGGGGCTGACAGGGGCCAACGTCCTGACTTTC. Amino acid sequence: CASRPGQGLTGANVLTF.

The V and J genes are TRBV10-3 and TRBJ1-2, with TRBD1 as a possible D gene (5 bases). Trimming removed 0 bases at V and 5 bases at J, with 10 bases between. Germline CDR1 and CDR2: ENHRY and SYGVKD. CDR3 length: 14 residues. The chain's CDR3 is CAISESGGVYGYTF. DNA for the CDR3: TGTGCCATCAGTGAGTCGGGGGGAGTGTATGGCTACACCTTC.

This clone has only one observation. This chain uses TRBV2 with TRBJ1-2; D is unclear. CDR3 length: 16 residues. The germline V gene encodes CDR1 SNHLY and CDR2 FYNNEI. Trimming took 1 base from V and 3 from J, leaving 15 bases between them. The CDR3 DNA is TGTGCCAGCAGTGAAGGTGTAAGATCCCAGGACTATGGCTACACCTTC. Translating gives CASSEGVRSQDYGYTF.

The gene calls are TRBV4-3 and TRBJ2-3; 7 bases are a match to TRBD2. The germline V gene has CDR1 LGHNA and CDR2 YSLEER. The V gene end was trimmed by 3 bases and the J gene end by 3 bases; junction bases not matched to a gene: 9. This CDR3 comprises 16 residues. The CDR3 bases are TGCGCCAGCAGCCAGAGAGCGGGGTCCCAGACAGATACGCAGTATTTT. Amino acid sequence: CASSQRAGSQTDTQYF.

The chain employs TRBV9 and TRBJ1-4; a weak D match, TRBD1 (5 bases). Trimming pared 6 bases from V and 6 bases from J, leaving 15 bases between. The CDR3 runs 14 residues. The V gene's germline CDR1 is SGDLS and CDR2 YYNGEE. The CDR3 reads CASTTGYADEKLFF. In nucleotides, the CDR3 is TGTGCCAGCACCACAGGATACGCGGATGAAAAACTGTTTTTT.

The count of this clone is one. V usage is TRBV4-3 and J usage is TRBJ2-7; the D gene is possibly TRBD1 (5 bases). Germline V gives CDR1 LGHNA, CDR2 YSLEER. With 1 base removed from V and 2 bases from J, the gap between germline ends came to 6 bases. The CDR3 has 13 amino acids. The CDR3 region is CASSQGQTYEQYF. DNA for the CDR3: TGCGCCAGCAGCCAAGGACAGACCTACGAGCAGTACTTC.

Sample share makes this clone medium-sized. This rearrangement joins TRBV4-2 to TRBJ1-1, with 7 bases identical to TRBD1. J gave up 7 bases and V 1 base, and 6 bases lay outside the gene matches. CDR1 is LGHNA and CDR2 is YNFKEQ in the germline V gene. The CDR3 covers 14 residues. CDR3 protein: CASSQAGGRDEAFF. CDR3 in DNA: TGTGCCAGCAGCCAAGCAGGGGGACGGGATGAAGCTTTCTTT.